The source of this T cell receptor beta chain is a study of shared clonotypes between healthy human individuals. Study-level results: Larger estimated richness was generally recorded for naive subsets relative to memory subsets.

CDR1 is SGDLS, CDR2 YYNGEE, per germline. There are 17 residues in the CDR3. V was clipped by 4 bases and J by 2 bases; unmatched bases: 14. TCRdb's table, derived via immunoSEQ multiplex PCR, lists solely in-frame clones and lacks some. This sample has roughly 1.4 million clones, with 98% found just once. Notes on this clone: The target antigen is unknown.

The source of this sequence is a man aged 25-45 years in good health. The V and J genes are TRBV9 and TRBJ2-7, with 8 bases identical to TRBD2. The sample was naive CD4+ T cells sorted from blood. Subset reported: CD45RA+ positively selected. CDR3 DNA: TGTGCCAGCAGCAGGGGGAGCGGGAGCGACGTGCCCTACGAGCAGTACTTC. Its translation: CASSRGSGSDVPYEQYF.